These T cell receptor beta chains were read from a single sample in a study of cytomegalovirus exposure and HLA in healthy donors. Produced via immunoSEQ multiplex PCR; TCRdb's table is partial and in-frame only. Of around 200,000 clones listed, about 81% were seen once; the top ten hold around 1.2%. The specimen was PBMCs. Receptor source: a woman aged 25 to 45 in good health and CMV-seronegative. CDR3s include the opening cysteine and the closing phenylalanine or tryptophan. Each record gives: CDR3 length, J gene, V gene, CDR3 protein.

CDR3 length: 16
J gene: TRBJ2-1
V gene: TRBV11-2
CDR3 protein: CASSPLAESSYNEQFF

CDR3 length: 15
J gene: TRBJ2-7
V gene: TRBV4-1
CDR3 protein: CASSQEGRGSREQYF

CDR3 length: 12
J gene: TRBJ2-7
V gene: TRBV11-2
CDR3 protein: CASSLQGNEQYF

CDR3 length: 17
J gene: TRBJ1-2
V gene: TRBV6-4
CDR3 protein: CASSDSLPGQGAGGYTF

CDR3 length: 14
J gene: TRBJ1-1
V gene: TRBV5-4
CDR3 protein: CASRPDRADTEAFF

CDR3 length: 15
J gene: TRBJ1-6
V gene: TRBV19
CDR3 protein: CASRQDSLMDSPLHF

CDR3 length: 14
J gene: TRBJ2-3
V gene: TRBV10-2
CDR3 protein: CASRGLAGWDTQYF

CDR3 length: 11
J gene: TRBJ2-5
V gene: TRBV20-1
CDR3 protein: CSPRDQETQYF

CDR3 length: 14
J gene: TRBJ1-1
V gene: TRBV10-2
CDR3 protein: CASRGTGLNTEAFF

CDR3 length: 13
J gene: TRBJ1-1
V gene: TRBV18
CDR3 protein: CASSQSGYTEAFF

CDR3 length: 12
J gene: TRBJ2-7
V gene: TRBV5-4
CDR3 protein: CASSLVASEQYF

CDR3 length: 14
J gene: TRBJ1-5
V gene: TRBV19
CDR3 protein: CASSMGGRAQPQHF

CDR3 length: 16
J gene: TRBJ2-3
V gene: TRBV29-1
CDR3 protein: CSVDEGIITRTDTQYF

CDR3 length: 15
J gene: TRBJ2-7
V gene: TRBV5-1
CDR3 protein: CASSQQGARVKEQYF

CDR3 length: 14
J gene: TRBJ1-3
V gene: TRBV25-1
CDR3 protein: CASKRQLSGNTIYF

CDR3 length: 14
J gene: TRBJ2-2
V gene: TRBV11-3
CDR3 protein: CASSLDRRAGELFF

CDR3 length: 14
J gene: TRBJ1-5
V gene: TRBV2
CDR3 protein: CASSRTDRNQPQHF

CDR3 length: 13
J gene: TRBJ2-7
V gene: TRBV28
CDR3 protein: CASSLTGAVEQYF

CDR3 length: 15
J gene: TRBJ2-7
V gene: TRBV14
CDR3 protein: CASSQDLGGSYEQYF

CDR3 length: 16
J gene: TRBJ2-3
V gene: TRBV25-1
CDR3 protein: CASSPRQFPSTDTQYF

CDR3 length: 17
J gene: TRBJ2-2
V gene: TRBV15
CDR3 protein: CATSREGTGGITGELFF

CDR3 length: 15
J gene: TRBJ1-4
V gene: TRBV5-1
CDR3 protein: CASSGGTAANEKLFF

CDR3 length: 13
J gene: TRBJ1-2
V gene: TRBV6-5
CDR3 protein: CASSGQGNYGYTF

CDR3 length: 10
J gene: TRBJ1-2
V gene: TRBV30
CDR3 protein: CAWGIGSYTF

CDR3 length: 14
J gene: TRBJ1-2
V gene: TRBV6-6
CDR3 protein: CASLVGQGAGGYTF

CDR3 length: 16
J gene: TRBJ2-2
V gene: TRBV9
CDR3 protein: CASSVSLGQNTGELFF

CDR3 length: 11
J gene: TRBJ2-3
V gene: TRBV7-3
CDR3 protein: CASSSIDTQYF

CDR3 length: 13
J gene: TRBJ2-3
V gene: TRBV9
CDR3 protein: CASGGLAGDTQYF

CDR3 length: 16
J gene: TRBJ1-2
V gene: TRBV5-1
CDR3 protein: CASSKIGGTFNYGYTF

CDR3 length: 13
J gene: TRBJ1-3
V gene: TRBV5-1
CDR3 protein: CASRSGQGNTIYF

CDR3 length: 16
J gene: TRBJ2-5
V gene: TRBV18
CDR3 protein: CASSRLAGPYQETQYF

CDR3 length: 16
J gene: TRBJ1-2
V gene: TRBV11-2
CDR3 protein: CASSSALTGGFYGYTF

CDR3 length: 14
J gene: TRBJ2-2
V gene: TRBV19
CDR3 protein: CAGRTSGATGELFF

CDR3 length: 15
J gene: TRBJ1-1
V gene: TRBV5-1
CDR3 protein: CASSSRWTGNTEAFF

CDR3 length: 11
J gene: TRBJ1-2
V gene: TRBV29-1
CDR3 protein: CSVETGVGYTF

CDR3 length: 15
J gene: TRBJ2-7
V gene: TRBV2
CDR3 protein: CASSEAGTVNYEQYF

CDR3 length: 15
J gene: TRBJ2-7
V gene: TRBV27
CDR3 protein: CASSPFRDRDYEQYF

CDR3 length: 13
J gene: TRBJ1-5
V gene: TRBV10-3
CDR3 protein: CAISVGQNQPQHF

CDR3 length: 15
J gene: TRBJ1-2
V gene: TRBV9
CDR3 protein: CASSVDTGAVLGYTF

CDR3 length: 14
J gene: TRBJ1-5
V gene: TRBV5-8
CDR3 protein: CASRDRVARQPQHF

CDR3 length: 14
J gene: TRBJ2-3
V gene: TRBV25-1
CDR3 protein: CASSDAGGTDTQYF

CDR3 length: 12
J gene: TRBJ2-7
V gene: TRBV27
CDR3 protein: CASSPGAYEQYF

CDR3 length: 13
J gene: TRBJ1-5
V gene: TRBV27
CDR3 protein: CASRWAPNQPQHF

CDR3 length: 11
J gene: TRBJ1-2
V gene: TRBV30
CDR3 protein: CAWSDRYGYTF

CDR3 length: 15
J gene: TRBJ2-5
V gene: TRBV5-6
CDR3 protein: CASSLLGDFKETQYF

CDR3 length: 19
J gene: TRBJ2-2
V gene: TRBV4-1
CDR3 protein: CASSQAALGLAGGPGELFF

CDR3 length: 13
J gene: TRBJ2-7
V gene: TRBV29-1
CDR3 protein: CSVDGLGTYEQYF

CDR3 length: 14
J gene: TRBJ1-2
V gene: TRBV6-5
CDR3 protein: CASSSWTGNYGYTF

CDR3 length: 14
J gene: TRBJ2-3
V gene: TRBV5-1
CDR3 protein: CASSPGTGTDTQYF